What follows is one TCR beta chain and its context. The count of this clone is one. The target of this receptor is not known. Base quality data are lacking; no much larger clone is found one base away. The immunoSEQ Assay was the method used to sequence TCRbeta CDR3 regions. After extraction, genomic DNA underwent amplification by bias-controlled multiplex PCR, followed by high-throughput sequencing. Regarding the original processing steps: To quantify the absolute abundance of each unique TCRbeta CDR3 region, sequences were collapsed and filtered. T cell fraction was estimated by normalization of TCRbeta template counts to usable DNA, with usable DNA being measured through amplification of reference genes present in all nucleated cells. Repertoire TCRs were annotated as SARS-CoV-2-specific when V gene, CDR3 amino acid sequence and J gene were exactly matched to a known reactive TCR set. The reference SARS-CoV-2 TCR set came from MIRA and was filtered for enrichment in COVID-19-positive ImmuneCODE repertoires, removing public or cross-reactive TCRs. Drawing on the MIRA antigens, annotated TCRs were analysed further at the level of specific ORF or position within ORF. Depth was the summed frequency of annotated unique rearrangements, while breadth was defined as annotated unique rearrangements over total unique productive rearrangements. Two-sided Wilcoxon rank-sum tests were used to compare TCR breadth between groups. Here the immuneACCESS table is served through TCRdb, limited to in-frame sequences with V and J called. Missing clones are a known gap in these copies; in checked studies unresolved V genes cover under half, and the rest lacks a known reason. The V and J calls and clone size come from that table; D and trimming were worked out from the DNA. Present in this sample are roughly 400,000 clones, approximately 89% of which were seen just once. Of the sample, 1.9% is held by the ten largest clones.

Per the publication, the treatment or condition label means: around 19 received Ad26.COV2.S at low or high dose, single or two shots; 5 received placebo; per-sample allocation not given. For vaccine and placebo recipients, repertoires were sequenced using samples collected on day 63 after the first injection. Cohort 1b enrolled roughly 25 adults aged 18-55 years at a single site in Boston, USA, between 29 July and 7 August 2020. Ad26.COV2.S was a replication-incompetent adenovirus type 26 vector that expressed a prefusion-stabilized SARS-CoV-2 spike protein derived from the original Wuhan strain. These data belong to a study of Ad26.COV2.S vaccination and SARS-CoV-2 variants (dated by TCRdb to about 2021). For the wider study: Donors in the vaccine arm were drawn from COV1001, a phase I-IIa trial of Ad26.COV2.S in healthy adults that was multicentre, randomized, double-blind and placebo-controlled. Ad26.COV2.S was given intramuscularly at 5x10^10 or 1x10^11 viral particles, as a single shot or as two shots 56 days apart. Investigators did not know the trial group allocation while performing experiments and assessing outcomes. A total of 32 samples were included in the TCR-sequenced set, comprising roughly 19 Ad26.COV2.S vaccine recipients, 5 placebo recipients and 8 SARS-CoV-2 convalescent individuals. Participants in the trial were split at random into five groups of five each, receiving low-dose or high-dose Ad26.COV2.S once or twice, or else placebo on both occasions. TCRbeta repertoire sequencing was used to assess the specificity and breadth of SARS-CoV-2-reactive T cell receptors after Ad26.COV2.S vaccination. Study-wide conclusions, independent of this receptor: Compared with placebo recipients, Ad26.COV2.S recipients showed higher spike-specific TCR breadth (P = 0.0014). The study lacked the statistical power to compare responses across vaccine doses or regimens. It was noted by the authors that total T cell responses may have been underestimated by the TCR breadth and depth analyses. Vaccine and placebo recipients had comparable non-spike TCR breadth, which fits with the vaccine containing only spike. After vaccination, substantial breadth of spike-specific CD8+ and CD4+ T cell responses was reported.

CDR1 and CDR2 are drawn from the germline V gene: SGHDT, YYEEEE. Relative to germline, V is missing 0 bases and J is missing 8 bases, with 4 bases of the junction outside any gene match. The CDR3 sequence holds 13 residues, the cysteine and phenylalanine included. Of the read, only the CDR3 DNA is kept; its 39 bases are in frame from base 1. This specimen consisted of peripheral blood, obtained in a trial of Ad26.COV2.S vaccine versus placebo. The receptor was isolated from a person between 18 and 65 years old who received the Ad26.COV2.S COVID-19 vaccine or a placebo. The chain couples TRBV5-6 to TRBJ1-2; the junction holds 7 bases that match TRBD1. The DNA sequence follows: TGTGCCAGCAGCTTGGAGGGGGCCGGGGGCTACACCTTC. It encodes CASSLEGAGGYTF.